The sequence of this TCR beta chain was determined in a study of blood T cell repertoires in COVID-19. Across the whole study: T cells, B-cell-depleted T cells, or PBMCs supplied cDNA or gDNA.

Methods used by the authors: Reference gene primers were amplified, and this amplification served to estimate nucleated cell counts. Profiled with immunoSEQ multiplex PCR; TCRdb holds only in-frame clones, not every one. That table gives V, J and clone size, and the DNA gave D and trimming. The sample holds 350,000 to 550,000 clones, around 88% seen once. V dropped 10 bases and J dropped 4 bases, with 10 bases sitting between them. The CDR3 extends over 12 amino acids. Sequencing input: peripheral blood. This chain links TRBV12-3 or TRBV12-4 with TRBJ2-2, with D hard to call. This receptor was obtained from a woman aged 25-40 years with acute or convalescent COVID-19. The CDR3 protein is CATPGVTGELFF. In DNA form, the CDR3 reads TGTGCCACCCCCGGAGTCACCGGGGAGCTGTTTTTT.